This T cell receptor beta chain was recovered during a study of cytomegalovirus exposure and HLA in healthy donors. Study results and limitations: Follow-up analysis found HLA locus-dependent TCR association rates, highest for DRB1 and lowest for HLA-C.

The CDR3 totals 16 residues. CDR1 is SGHKS and CDR2 is YYEKEE in the germline V gene (reference sequence). The V and J ends lost 4 bases and 3 bases, in that order; junction bases with no gene match: 12. Primers included in the PCR were 60 Vbeta and 13 Jbeta primers. Assay: immunoSEQ multiplex PCR; the TCRdb copy retains only in-frame clones and omits some. Among about 160,000 clones listed, 65% to 80% were seen once. This clone is a singleton in its sample. Its antigen is undetermined. The chain employs TRBV5-5 and TRBJ1-2, with 7 bases identical to TRBD1. This receptor was taken from a man between 40 and 49 years old in good health and CMV-seropositive. The sequenced material came from PBMCs. This chain's CDR3 is CASSIQGGKGDYGYTF. The CDR3 coding sequence is TGTGCCAGCAGCATTCAAGGGGGCAAGGGCGACTATGGCTACACCTTC.